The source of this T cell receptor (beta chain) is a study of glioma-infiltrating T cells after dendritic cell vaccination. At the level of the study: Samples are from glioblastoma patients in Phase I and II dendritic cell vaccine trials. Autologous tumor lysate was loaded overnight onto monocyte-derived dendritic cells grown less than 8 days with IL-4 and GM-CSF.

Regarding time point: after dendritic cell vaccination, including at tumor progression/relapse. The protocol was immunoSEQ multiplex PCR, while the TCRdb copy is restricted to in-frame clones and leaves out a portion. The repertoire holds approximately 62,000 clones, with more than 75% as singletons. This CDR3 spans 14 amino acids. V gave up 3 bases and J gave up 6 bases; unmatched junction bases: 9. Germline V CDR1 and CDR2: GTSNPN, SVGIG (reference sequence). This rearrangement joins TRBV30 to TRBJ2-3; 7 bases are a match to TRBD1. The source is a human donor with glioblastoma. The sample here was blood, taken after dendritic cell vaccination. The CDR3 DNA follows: TGTGCCTGGAGCGGCCTACAGGGGATGGATACGCAGTATTTT. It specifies CAWSGLQGMDTQYF.